A single sample gave rise to the 12 T cell receptor beta chains below, sequenced in a study of blood T cell repertoires in COVID-19. Sequenced by immunoSEQ multiplex PCR; TCRdb stores in-frame clones only, minus some. The sample consists of about 140,000 clones, 88% of them appearing once. Sequences were obtained from peripheral blood. The receptors derive from a man in his fifties or sixties with active or convalescent COVID-19.

The chain recombines TRBV5-1 with TRBJ2-7; 10 bases fit TRBD2. With V trimmed by 2 bases and J by 6 bases, 5 bases remained unmatched. Germline assignment: CDR1 SGHRS and CDR2 YFSETQ. CDR3 length: 14 residues. In nucleotides, the CDR3 is TGCGCCAGCAGCTTCTCTAGCGGGAGTGCCGAGCAGTACTTC. It yields the protein CASSFSSGSAEQYF.

This sequence joins TRBV7-9 and TRBJ2-2; D unresolved. V lost 5 bases and J 4 bases, leaving 5 bases between the germline ends. Germline V CDR1 and CDR2: SEHNR, FQNEAQ (reference sequence). The CDR3 spans 12 residues. This CDR3 reads CASSPGTGELFF. DNA of the CDR3: TGTGCCAGCAGCCCCGGCACCGGGGAGCTGTTTTTT.

The chain carries TRBV7-9 and TRBJ1-4; 9 bases agree with TRBD1. Germline V gene sequence: CDR1 SEHNR, CDR2 FQNEAQ (reference sequence). The CDR3 consists of 15 residues. J gave up 8 bases and V 3 bases, and 7 bases lay outside the gene matches. In DNA form, the CDR3 reads TGTGCCAGCAGCTTGGGACAGGGCAAAATCGAAAAACTGTTTTTT. Residues: CASSLGQGKIEKLFF.

J is TRBJ1-4 and V is TRBV25-1; TRBD1 might be the D (6 bases). The CDR3 is 16 residues long. Per germline, CDR1 MGHDK and CDR2 SYGVNS. The V gene lost 4 bases and the J gene lost 4 bases, with 16 bases spanning the gap. CDR3 sequence reads: CASSARPGAFNEKLFF. The CDR3 region has the DNA TGTGCCAGCAGTGCTCGTCCAGGGGCCTTTAATGAAAAACTGTTTTTT.

The V call is TRBV7-2, the J call TRBJ1-1; D is perhaps TRBD1 (6 bases). CDR3 length: 13 amino acids. V was trimmed by 7 bases and J by 2 bases, leaving 11 bases between them. Per the germline V gene, CDR1 is SGHTA and CDR2 is FQGNSA. CDR3 nucleotide sequence: TGTGCCAGCACCTCACAGGGTAACACTGAAGCTTTCTTT. As protein: CASTSQGNTEAFF.

A few counts support this clone. This rearrangement joins TRBV5-5 to TRBJ1-4; 7 bases agree with TRBD1. Per the germline V gene, CDR1 is SGHKS and CDR2 is YYEKEE (reference sequence). Trimming cost V 4 bases and J 1 base; bases outside gene matches: 10. The CDR3 is 17 amino acids. The CDR3 region has the DNA TGTGCCAGCAGCCCCAAAAAGAACAGGGGAACTAATGAAAAACTGTTTTTT. Translated: CASSPKKNRGTNEKLFF. Full variable domain (missing parts from reference TRBV5-5 and TRBJ1-4): DAGVTQSPTHLIKTRGQQVTLRCSPISGHKSVSWYQQVLGQGPQFIFQYYEKEERGRGNFPDRFSARQFPNYSSELNVNALLLGDSALYLCASSPKKNRGTNEKLFFGSGTQLSVL.

This clone appeared a single time. The J gene is TRBJ1-2, the V gene TRBV6-5; 7 nucleotides align to TRBD1. V was pared by 5 bases and J by 5 bases, with 5 bases of the junction left unmatched. CDR3 size: 13 residues. In germline, CDR1 is MNHEY, CDR2 SVGAGI. The CDR3 reads CASSRQGEYGYTF. CDR3 DNA: TGTGCCAGCAGTCGACAGGGAGAATATGGCTACACCTTC.

The rearrangement links TRBV7-9 to TRBJ2-5; D is unclear. The V end lost 5 bases, the J end lost 2 bases, and 15 bases lay between the germline ends. Germline values: CDR1 SEHNR, CDR2 FQNEAQ (reference sequence). The CDR3 contains 15 residues. The CDR3 coding sequence is TGTGCCAGCAGCACCCTGGCCCTTAAACAAGAGACCCAGTACTTC. Its translation is CASSTLALKQETQYF.

J is TRBJ1-5 and V is TRBV3-1 (or the pseudogene TRBV3-2), with 7 bases lining up with TRBD1. The CDR3 extends over 14 amino acids. The junction had 3 bases not matched to a gene; V was cut back by 1 base and J by 6 bases. Germline V gene sequence: CDR1 LGHDT, CDR2 YNNKEL (reference sequence). CDR3 residues: CASSQGGGGQPQHF. The CDR3 DNA reads TGTGCCAGCAGCCAAGGAGGGGGCGGTCAGCCCCAGCATTTT.

The chain has TRBV18 and TRBJ1-2; D is unresolved. The V and J ends lost 3 bases and 5 bases respectively, with 13 bases between them. This CDR3 region has 14 residues. Germline V gene lookup returns CDR1 KGHSH and CDR2 LQKENI. Written as DNA, the CDR3 is TGTGCCAGCTCACCGGACTTATCCCGATATGGCTACACCTTC. The encoded protein is CASSPDLSRYGYTF.

The rearrangement links TRBV5-6 to TRBJ2-7; D perhaps matches TRBD1 (6 bases). The V gene's germline CDR1 is SGHDT and CDR2 YYEEEE. The V and J ends lost 0 bases and 6 bases respectively, with 10 bases between them. This CDR3 spans 13 amino acids. The CDR3 loop is CASSLEGRGEQYF. Here the CDR3 DNA reads TGTGCCAGCAGCTTGGAGGGCAGGGGCGAGCAGTACTTC.

This clone was counted between two and nine times. The chain joins TRBV4-3 to TRBJ1-5; D not certain. CDR1 LGHNA and CDR2 YSLEER come from the germline V gene. This CDR3 region has 15 residues. V was shortened by 1 base and J by 1 base, with 8 bases between the two germline ends. The CDR3 coding sequence is TGCGCCAGCAGCCAAGGAGCTATGAGCAATCAGCCCCAGCATTTT. Its protein product is CASSQGAMSNQPQHF.